These 13 T cell receptor beta chains share one sample of origin, sequenced in a study of Ad26.COV2.S vaccination and SARS-CoV-2 variants. Using immunoSEQ multiplex PCR, the repertoire was profiled, and TCRdb retains in-frame clones only, with some absent. The sample lists more than 300,000 clones, 86% seen once, with roughly 2.1% in the top ten. Treatment: some 19 received Ad26.COV2.S at low or high dose, single or two shots; roughly 5 received placebo; per-sample allocation not given. The samples were gathered on day 63 after the first injection of vaccine or placebo. The sequencing here drew on peripheral blood, taken in a trial of Ad26.COV2.S vaccine versus placebo. These receptors originate from a person aged 18-60 years who received the Ad26.COV2.S COVID-19 vaccine or a placebo.

The V and J genes are TRBV5-1 and TRBJ2-1, with 11 bases lining up with TRBD2. This CDR3 spans 15 amino acids. J gave up 4 bases and V 4 bases, and 4 bases lay outside the gene matches. Per the germline V gene, CDR1 is SGHRS and CDR2 is YFSETQ. The CDR3 sequence is CASSAGTSGYNEQFF. Here the CDR3 DNA reads TGCGCCAGCAGCGCCGGGACTAGCGGTTACAATGAGCAGTTCTTC.

The rearrangement links TRBV19 to TRBJ1-2; tentatively, D is TRBD1 (5 bases). This CDR3 has 17 residues. The V end lost 2 bases, the J end lost 0 bases, and 16 bases lay between the germline ends. In germline, CDR1 is LNHDA, CDR2 SQIVND (reference sequence). DNA of the CDR3: TGTGCCAGTAGTATACCCCGTCGTGGGGCCGCTAACTATGGCTACACCTTC. Protein product: CASSIPRRGAANYGYTF.

The chain carries TRBV7-2 and TRBJ2-5; D gene ambiguous. Trimming shortened V by 1 base and J by 3 bases, and 12 bases separated the two germline ends. This CDR3 comprises 15 residues. The germline gives CDR1 SGHTA, CDR2 FQGNSA. The CDR3 loop reads CASSLGRIHEETQYF. The DNA for the CDR3 is TGTGCCAGCAGCTTAGGACGGATACACGAAGAGACCCAGTACTTC.

This chain uses TRBV3-1 (or the pseudogene TRBV3-2) with TRBJ1-6; the D is unclear. This CDR3 is 13 amino acids long. Germline CDR1 is LGHDT and CDR2 is YNNKEL (reference sequence). V was shortened by 5 bases and J by 14 bases, with 16 bases between the two germline ends. The CDR3 coding sequence is TGTGCCAGCAGCACCACGGGAGGATTTTCCCTCCACTTT. Translated, it gives CASSTTGGFSLHF.

The rearrangement uses TRBV19 and TRBJ1-2; the D is unclear. Trimming stripped 1 base from V and 6 bases from J, with 12 bases between. Germline V lookup: CDR1 LNHDA, CDR2 SQIVND (reference sequence). The CDR3 contains 14 residues. The CDR3 DNA reads as TGTGCCAGTAGTATAGGCGGCGGCGGAGATGGCTACACCTTC. This gives the protein CASSIGGGGDGYTF.

This chain joins TRBV2 and TRBJ1-1; D not certain. In germline, CDR1 is SNHLY, CDR2 FYNNEI. Trimming pared 4 bases from V and 1 base from J, leaving 7 bases between. CDR3 size: 13 residues. The CDR3 sequence is CASSGTANTEAFF. CDR3 coding DNA: TGTGCCAGCAGTGGGACCGCGAACACTGAAGCTTTCTTT.

The chain employs TRBV5-4 and TRBJ1-4, with 7 bases aligning to TRBD1. The CDR3 has 13 amino acids. V dropped 3 bases and J dropped 6; count of bases not matched to a gene: 2. CDR1 SGHNT and CDR2 YYREEE come from the germline V gene (reference sequence). The CDR3, as DNA: TGTGCCAGCAGCTCCGGGACAGATGAAAAACTGTTTTTT. Its translation: CASSSGTDEKLFF.

In DNA form, the CDR3 reads TGCGCCAGCAGACTGGTTTGGGGGAACACTGAAGCTTTCTTT. Translation: CASRLVWGNTEAFF. The rearrangement joins TRBV5-1 to TRBJ1-1; D unresolved. The ends were cut back, 5 bases at V and 1 base at J, with 12 bases in the middle. This CDR3 is built from 14 residues. In germline, CDR1 is SGHRS, CDR2 YFSETQ.

This chain uses TRBV7-2 with TRBJ1-2, with 11 nucleotides matching TRBD1. The V segment lost 1 base and the J segment 6 bases; nucleotides outside the gene matches: 10. CDR1 SGHTA and CDR2 FQGNSA come from the germline V gene. This CDR3 has 17 residues. The CDR3 DNA sequence: TGTGCCAGCAGCTTAGGGGGGACAGGGGGGCGCCGGGATGGCTACACCTTC. It translates to CASSLGGTGGRRDGYTF.

The chain uses TRBV7-9 and TRBJ2-5, with D tentatively TRBD2 (5 bases). Trimming left V 5 bases short and J 2 bases short, with 12 bases between. Germline V gene data show CDR1 as SEHNR and CDR2 as FQNEAQ (reference sequence). The CDR3 spans 14 residues. The chain's CDR3 is CASSPWTDQETQYF. The CDR3 DNA reads as TGTGCCAGCAGCCCTTGGACTGATCAAGAGACCCAGTACTTC.

The genes are TRBV27 and TRBJ2-3; 9 bases are shared with TRBD2. Germline values: CDR1 MNHEY, CDR2 SMNVEV (reference sequence). J lost 4 bases, V lost 5 bases, and 4 bases had no gene match. The CDR3 has 14 amino acids. DNA for the CDR3: TGTGCCAGCAGTCCTAGCGGGGCCTCAGATACGCAGTATTTT. This codes for CASSPSGASDTQYF.

The chain is built from TRBV3-1 (or the pseudogene TRBV3-2) and TRBJ1-4; TRBD1 is a possible D gene (5 bases). The CDR3 runs to 15 residues. V was cut by 6 bases and J by 8 bases, with 19 bases left in between. Per the germline V gene, CDR1 is LGHDT and CDR2 is YNNKEL (reference sequence). The chain's CDR3 is CASRKGRAGREKLFF. Here the CDR3 DNA reads TGTGCCAGCAGGAAGGGAAGGGCAGGGAGGGAAAAACTGTTTTTT.

V and J are TRBV19 and TRBJ1-4; perhaps TRBD1 as D (6 bases). This CDR3 region has 15 residues. The germline V gene encodes CDR1 LNHDA and CDR2 SQIVND (reference sequence). Trimming took off 9 bases at V and 5 bases at J, with 19 bases between the two ends. The CDR3 here is CASSVGGNGNEKLFF. For the CDR3, the DNA is TGTGCCAGCTCAGTGGGGGGCAATGGGAATGAAAAACTGTTTTTT. Supplemented by reference TRBV19 and TRBJ1-4, the full variable domain reads DGGITQSPKYLFRKEGQNVTLSCEQNLNHDAMYWYRQDPGQGLRLIYYSQIVNDFQKGDIAEGYSVSREKKESFPLTVTSAQKNPTAFYLCASSVGGNGNEKLFFGSGTQLSVL.